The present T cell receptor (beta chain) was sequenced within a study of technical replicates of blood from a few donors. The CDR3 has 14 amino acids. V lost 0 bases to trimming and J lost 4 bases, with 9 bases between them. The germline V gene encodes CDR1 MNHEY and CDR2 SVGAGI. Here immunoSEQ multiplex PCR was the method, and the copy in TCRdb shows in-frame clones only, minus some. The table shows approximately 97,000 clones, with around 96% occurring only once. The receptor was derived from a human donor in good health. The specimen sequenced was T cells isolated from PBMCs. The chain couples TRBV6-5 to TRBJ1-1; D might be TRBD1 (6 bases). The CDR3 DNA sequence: TGTGCCAGCAGTTACTCGAGAGGGGGCACTGAAGCTTTCTTT. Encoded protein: CASSYSRGGTEAFF.